This TCR beta chain was captured by sequencing in a study of response to subunit inactivated influenza vaccine. Study-wide findings and caveats: Authors suggested few new T cells are recruited by each seasonal influenza vaccination.

This clonotype occurred a few times. What it recognizes is unknown. Each CDR3 protein gets one entry after TCRdb re-called the RT-PCR reads with MiXCR. The data contain more than 600,000 distinct CDR3 sequences, 18% of them singletons. V was pared by 3 bases and J by 5 bases, with 16 bases between. Germline values: CDR1 ENHRY, CDR2 SYGVKD. This CDR3 is 16 amino acids long. The source material was PBMCs from blood, sampled about 5 days after vaccination. This chain uses TRBV10-3 with TRBJ2-2; TRBD1 is a possible D gene (6 bases). The source of this sequence is a man aged 45 to 65 who received an inactivated influenza vaccine. The chain's CDR3 is CAISELMGARTGELFF. The CDR3 coding sequence is TGTGCCATCAGTGAATTAATGGGGGCACGGACCGGGGAGCTGTTTTTT.